Presented here are 32 T cell receptor beta chains from one specimen sequenced in a study of shared clonotypes between healthy human individuals (dated by TCRdb to about 2020). The library was built by means of the immunoSEQ multiplex PCR assay. Drawn from immuneACCESS, this table holds only the in-frame rearrangements with V and J called that TCRdb kept. Clones are partly lost; checked studies trace under half to an unresolved V gene and leave the rest unexplained. The sample table shows around 600,000 clones, and around 96% are seen once. The ten largest clones capture over 0.1% of the sample. For the CD8 naive samples, CD45RO-negative cells were positively selected for CCR7, yielding a CD45RA+CCR7+ population from which TemRA cells were excluded. Sequencing was carried out using naive CD8+ T cells sorted from blood. The cell subset or site label, read with the paper, signifies: CD45RA+CCR7+. All receptors derive from a woman aged 25 to 39 in good health.

V gene TRBV18 combines with J gene TRBJ2-1; D is ambiguous. Germline values: CDR1 KGHSH, CDR2 LQKENI. V was pared by 6 bases and J by 8 bases, with 11 bases between. This CDR3 contains 12 residues. CDR3: CASSLESDEQFF. In DNA form, the CDR3 reads TGTGCCAGCTCTTTGGAGAGCGATGAGCAGTTCTTC.

This chain links TRBV29-1 with TRBJ1-1; tentatively, D is TRBD1 (5 bases). CDR1 is SQVTM and CDR2 is ANQGSEA in the germline V gene. There are 13 residues in the CDR3. The ends were cut back, 0 bases at V and 4 bases at J, with 9 bases in the middle. The CDR3 sequence: CSVEDPGITEAFF. CDR3 in DNA: TGCAGCGTTGAAGATCCAGGGATCACTGAAGCTTTCTTT. Full variable domain (rest looked up from reference TRBV29-1 and TRBJ1-1): SAVISQKPSRDICQRGTSLTIQCQVDSQVTMMFWYRQQPGQSLTLIATANQGSEATYESGFVIDKFPISRPNLTFSTLTVSNMSPEDSSIYLCSVEDPGITEAFFGQGTRLTVV.

The genes are TRBV6-5 and TRBJ2-7, with 8 nucleotides matching TRBD1. With 1 base clipped from V and 1 base from J, the junction kept 6 bases outside the gene matches. CDR3 length: 16 residues. The germline CDR1 and CDR2 sequences are MNHEY and SVGAGI. CDR3: CASSYYPGGSSYEQYF. DNA for the CDR3: TGTGCCAGCAGTTACTATCCAGGGGGCTCTTCCTACGAGCAGTACTTC.

The count of this clone is one. The gene calls are TRBV5-1 and TRBJ1-1; D call uncertain. CDR1 is SGHRS, CDR2 YFSETQ, per germline. This CDR3 region has 14 residues. The ends were cut back, 2 bases at V and 0 bases at J, with 8 bases in the middle. CDR3 bases: TGCGCCAGCAGCTTTCATCAATTGAACACTGAAGCTTTCTTT. Its translation: CASSFHQLNTEAFF.

V and J are TRBV7-9 and TRBJ2-6; no firm D call. This CDR3 region has 14 residues. Looked up from germline, CDR1 is SEHNR and CDR2 is FQNEAQ (reference sequence). V lost 5 bases to trimming and J lost 7 bases, with 12 bases between them. CDR3 in DNA: TGTGCCAGCAGCCCGGCGAGAGGAGCCAACGTCCTGACTTTC. Protein: CASSPARGANVLTF.

This clone was counted once. This rearrangement joins TRBV30 to TRBJ2-7; tentative D call: TRBD1 (5 bases). The V gene lost 2 bases and the J gene lost 5 bases, with 7 bases spanning the gap. This CDR3 is 11 amino acids long. Germline V lookup: CDR1 GTSNPN, CDR2 SVGIG (reference sequence). CDR3 in amino acids: CAWSLRDEQYF. CDR3 coding DNA: TGTGCCTGGAGTCTCAGGGACGAGCAGTACTTC.

This chain connects TRBV27 to TRBJ2-7; 7 nucleotides agree with TRBD1. J was trimmed by 5 bases and V by 5 bases; bases with no gene match: 9. The germline gives CDR1 MNHEY, CDR2 SMNVEV (reference sequence). The CDR3 extends over 14 amino acids. The chain's CDR3 is CASSPNDRVHEQYF. Here the CDR3 DNA reads TGTGCCAGCAGTCCCAACGACAGGGTCCACGAGCAGTACTTC.

The chain joins TRBV15 to TRBJ2-1, with D perhaps matching TRBD2 (6 bases). This CDR3 is 15 amino acids long. Trimming took off 2 bases at V and 5 bases at J, with 13 bases between the two ends. Germline CDR1 reads LNHNV; CDR2 reads YYDKDF (reference sequence). CDR3 coding DNA: TGTGCCACCAGCAGAATGACTAGTGACAACAATGAGCAGTTCTTC. Translation: CATSRMTSDNNEQFF.

The genes are TRBV5-1 and TRBJ1-1; D remains ambiguous. V dropped 4 bases and J dropped 1 base, with 8 bases sitting between them. Germline V gene lookup returns CDR1 SGHRS and CDR2 YFSETQ. The CDR3 covers 13 residues. CDR3 sequence: CASSPGGNTEAFF. The CDR3 DNA reads TGCGCCAGCAGCCCGGGCGGGAACACTGAAGCTTTCTTT. Based on the CDR3 plus reference TRBV5-1 and TRBJ1-1, the full variable domain is KAGVTQTPRYLIKTRGQQVTLSCSPISGHRSVSWYQQTPGQGLQFLFEYFSETQRNKGNFPGRFSGRQFSNSRSEMNVSTLELGDSALYLCASSPGGNTEAFFGQGTRLTVV.

In this sample, this clone turned up once. The V call is TRBV4-1, the J call TRBJ2-5; possibly TRBD1 for D (6 bases). CDR3 length equals 17 residues. Germline lookup yields CDR1 MGHRA and CDR2 YSYEKL. V was shortened by 0 bases and J by 0 bases, with 14 bases between the two germline ends. The CDR3 loop is CASSQEAVRTDQETQYF. The CDR3 coding sequence is TGCGCCAGCAGCCAAGAAGCGGTCAGGACAGACCAAGAGACCCAGTACTTC.

The V and J genes are TRBV2 and TRBJ1-1; unclear D gene. The length of the CDR3 is 16 residues. Germline CDR1 and CDR2: SNHLY and FYNNEI. Trimming left V 4 bases short and J 0 bases short, with 15 bases between. The CDR3 protein is CASSAWGERLNTEAFF. The CDR3 DNA is TGTGCCAGCAGTGCTTGGGGTGAAAGATTGAACACTGAAGCTTTCTTT.

About this clone: This sample also contains other DNA sequences that code for the same CDR3. The chain joins TRBV9 to TRBJ2-3, with D hard to call. The CDR3 is made up of 11 amino acids. Germline V gene data show CDR1 as SGDLS and CDR2 as YYNGEE. V lost 3 bases and J 6 bases, leaving 5 bases between the germline ends. The DNA for the CDR3 is TGTGCCAGCAGCGCAGCGGATACGCAGTATTTT. Protein product: CASSAADTQYF.

This chain connects TRBV6-6 to TRBJ2-5; no clear D. V lost 3 bases and J lost 2, with 1 base in between. This CDR3 is built from 11 residues. Germline V gene sequence: CDR1 MNHNY, CDR2 SVGAGI (reference sequence). The chain's CDR3 is CASSYQETQYF. The CDR3 DNA follows: TGTGCCAGCAGTTATCAAGAGACCCAGTACTTC.

V and J are TRBV7-8 and TRBJ2-1, with D possibly called TRBD1 or TRBD2 (5 bases each). This CDR3 is 16 amino acids long. Trimming removed 5 bases from V and 3 bases from J, with 17 bases in between. Germline V lookup: CDR1 SGHVS, CDR2 FQNEAQ. The CDR3 DNA is TGTGCCAGCAGCCCAGATGGGGGACCGTACTACAATGAGCAGTTCTTC. Translation: CASSPDGGPYYNEQFF.

The chain carries TRBV6-1 and TRBJ2-7; D is perhaps TRBD1 (6 bases). Deletions cut 10 bases from V and 3 bases from J, with 19 bases between. Germline-derived CDR1 and CDR2 are MNHNS and SASEGT. This CDR3 comprises 14 residues. CDR3 in amino acids: CATGDRTYHYEQYF. The CDR3 DNA reads TGTGCCACCGGAGACAGGACTTACCACTACGAGCAGTACTTC.

The rearrangement joins TRBV7-9 to TRBJ2-7; D remains unclear. The germline V gene encodes CDR1 SEHNR and CDR2 FQNEAQ (reference sequence). CDR3 length: 13 residues. Between the trimmed V and J ends, which lost 5 bases and 2 bases, there was a span of 10 bases. CDR3 bases: TGTGCCAGCAGCACGTCAGGAGCCTACGAGCAGTACTTC. Its translation: CASSTSGAYEQYF.

The rearrangement uses TRBV15 and TRBJ2-7, with 7 bases fitting TRBD1. The length of the CDR3 is 15 residues. V lost 1 base and J lost 6; bases outside the gene matches: 9. Germline assignment: CDR1 LNHNV and CDR2 YYDKDF (reference sequence). CDR3 sequence: CATSRGFEGASEQYF. Written as DNA, the CDR3 is TGTGCCACCAGCAGAGGTTTTGAGGGGGCAAGCGAGCAGTACTTC. The complete variable domain, with remaining parts taken from reference TRBV15 and TRBJ2-7, reads DAMVIQNPRYQVTQFGKPVTLSCSQTLNHNVMYWYQQKSSQAPKLLFHYYDKDFNNEADTPDNFQSRRPNTSFCFLDIRSPGLGDTAMYLCATSRGFEGASEQYFGPGTRLTVT.

The V call is TRBV27, the J call TRBJ1-2, with 7 bases identical to TRBD1. The CDR3 consists of 15 residues. CDR1 and CDR2 from the germline V gene are MNHEY and SMNVEV (reference sequence). V dropped 0 bases and J dropped 6; count of bases not matched to a gene: 7. This CDR3 is CASSLSGQSYNGYTF. In nucleotides, the CDR3 is TGTGCCAGCAGTTTATCGGGACAGAGCTACAATGGCTACACCTTC.

The genes are TRBV28 and TRBJ1-3; 8 bases match TRBD1. CDR3 length equals 16 residues. CDR1 and CDR2 from the germline V gene are MDHEN and SYDVKM. J was trimmed by 0 bases and V by 5 bases; bases with no gene match: 6. As DNA, the CDR3 is TGTGCCAGCAGTGAGGACAGGGCGAGCTCTGGAAACACCATATATTTT. Its translation is CASSEDRASSGNTIYF.

This clone was recorded only once. This chain links TRBV4-2 with TRBJ1-5, with D uncertain. The CDR3 consists of 16 residues. Germline CDR1 is LGHNA and CDR2 is YNFKEQ. V lost 0 bases and J lost 1, with 10 bases in between. The CDR3 region is CASSQEWDLSNQPQHF. CDR3 nucleotide sequence: TGTGCCAGCAGCCAAGAATGGGATCTAAGCAATCAGCCCCAGCATTTT.

J is TRBJ2-7 and V is TRBV7-9; D is unclear. V was trimmed by 1 base and J by 7 bases, leaving 11 bases between them. The CDR3 contains 13 residues. From germline, CDR1 is SEHNR and CDR2 FQNEAQ (reference sequence). CDR3 protein: CASSLESREEQYF. Written as DNA, the CDR3 is TGTGCCAGCAGCTTAGAGTCCCGAGAGGAGCAGTACTTC.

The chain has TRBV1 and TRBJ2-7; TRBD2 reflects the table's D call only, with no check against the DNA. TRBV1 is described as a pseudogene. The CDR3 sequence is 14 residues long. The CDR3 protein is CTSRIGGSSYEQYF. The CDR3 DNA sequence: TGCACCAGCAGAATTGGGGGGAGCTCCTACGAGCAGTACTTC.

V and J are TRBV27 and TRBJ1-1; D uncertain. This CDR3 has 14 amino acids. The germline V gene has CDR1 MNHEY and CDR2 SMNVEV (reference sequence). The V end was cut by 8 bases, the J end by 5 bases, with 18 bases between. CDR3 in DNA: TGTGCCAGCTGGGTGGTGGGAGGTGGAACTGAAGCTTTCTTT. Protein product: CASWVVGGGTEAFF.

This sequence joins TRBV11-2 and TRBJ2-7, with TRBD2 matching 13 bases. Germline-derived CDR1 and CDR2 are SGHAT and FQNNGV. Losses at the gene ends were 5 bases for V and 4 bases for J; bases not matched to a gene: 5. This CDR3 is built from 15 residues. CDR3 DNA: TGTGCCAGCAGCCACGGACTAGCGGGAGCATACGAGCAGTACTTC. Its translation is CASSHGLAGAYEQYF.

This chain joins TRBV5-4 and TRBJ2-3, with a possible D match to TRBD2 (5 bases). V was cut by 3 bases and J by 2 bases, with 13 bases left in between. The CDR3 loop spans 15 amino acids. Germline CDR1 SGHNT, CDR2 YYREEE (reference sequence). This CDR3 reads CASSSSERYTDTQYF. DNA of the CDR3: TGTGCCAGCAGCTCCTCTGAGCGGTACACAGATACGCAGTATTTT.

Details on this clone: One end of the junction does not line up with germline, which may come from a read error. The chain has TRBV2 and TRBJ2-7, with 9 nucleotides matching TRBD1. Germline CDR1 is SNHLY and CDR2 is FYNNEI. The CDR3 contains 15 residues. For the CDR3, the DNA is TGTGCCAGCAGCGAAGGGACAGGGTTTTTCTACGAGCAGTACTTC. Its translation: CASSEGTGFFYEQYF.

This clone was counted a few times. The V gene is TRBV5-1, the J gene TRBJ1-1; maybe TRBD1 (6 bases). Trimming cost V 0 bases and J 5 bases, with 14 bases left between them. Germline assignment: CDR1 SGHRS and CDR2 YFSETQ. This CDR3 has 15 amino acids. CDR3 sequence reads: CASSLGGGGRTEAFF. The CDR3 nucleotides are TGCGCCAGCAGCTTGGGAGGAGGGGGACGAACTGAAGCTTTCTTT.

This clone appeared a few times. The rearrangement links TRBV7-9 to TRBJ2-7; no clear D gene. This CDR3 spans 14 amino acids. Deletions cut 6 bases from V and 1 base from J, with 13 bases between. Per the germline V gene, CDR1 is SEHNR and CDR2 is FQNEAQ (reference sequence). CDR3 sequence: CASSQSGQSYEQYF. In DNA, the CDR3 is TGTGCCAGCAGTCAAAGTGGGCAGTCCTACGAGCAGTACTTC.

The chain employs TRBV19 and TRBJ2-5; no reliable D call. V lost 2 bases and J lost 4, with 20 bases in between. Germline V CDR1 and CDR2: LNHDA, SQIVND (reference sequence). The CDR3 spans 17 residues. CDR3 loop: CASSIWQPPDLGETQYF. The CDR3, as DNA: TGTGCCAGTAGTATATGGCAGCCCCCGGACCTGGGAGAGACCCAGTACTTC.

The chain recombines TRBV10-2 with TRBJ2-2, with D unresolved. V dropped 8 bases and J dropped 6 bases, with 7 bases sitting between them. Germline lookup yields CDR1 WSHSY and CDR2 SAAADI. CDR3 length: 11 amino acids. CDR3 nucleotide sequence: TGCGCCAGCTCCGTAGCCGGGGAGCTGTTTTTT. Encoded protein: CASSVAGELFF.

This clone is a singleton in its sample. Here the CDR3 DNA reads TGTGCCACCCAGGGGTCTATTGCCGGGGAGCTGTTTTTT. Its translation: CATQGSIAGELFF. J is TRBJ2-2 and V is TRBV19; the D gene is possibly TRBD1 (6 bases). Trimming removed 10 bases from V and 6 bases from J, with 15 bases in between. The CDR3 consists of 13 residues. Germline assignment: CDR1 LNHDA and CDR2 SQIVND (reference sequence).

The chain joins TRBV2 to TRBJ2-1; D remains ambiguous. Trimming pared 8 bases from V and 5 bases from J, leaving 13 bases between. CDR3 length: 13 residues. Germline-derived CDR1 and CDR2 are SNHLY and FYNNEI. The CDR3 sequence is CASRGVYDNEQFF. The CDR3 DNA is TGTGCCAGCCGTGGAGTATACGACAATGAGCAGTTCTTC.